This T cell receptor (beta chain) was observed in a study of blood T cell repertoires in COVID-19. About the research overall: Some COVID-19 samples were acute and others convalescent; all came from the United States, Italy and Spain.

The repertoire was sequenced with immunoSEQ multiplex PCR; TCRdb's copy has only in-frame clones and lacks some. The table includes 150,000 to 200,000 clones, around 88% detected once. This clone was observed a handful of times. Other nucleotide sequences from this sample produce the same CDR3. The sequenced material came from peripheral blood. The TCR originated in a human donor in a cohort sampled during active COVID-19.

The CDR3 loop is CASSATDSNQPQHF. As DNA, the CDR3 is TGTGCCAGCAGCGCCACAGATAGCAATCAGCCCCAGCATTTT. The V gene is TRBV9, the J gene TRBJ1-5, with D hard to call. Between the trimmed V and J ends, which lost 3 bases and 0 bases, there was a span of 7 bases. The CDR3 is 14 residues long. Per germline, CDR1 SGDLS and CDR2 YYNGEE. The whole variable domain, remainder taken from reference TRBV9 and TRBJ1-5, is DSGVTQTPKHLITATGQRVTLRCSPRSGDLSVYWYQQSLDQGLQFLIQYYNGEERAKGNILERFSAQQFPDLHSELNLSSLELGDSALYFCASSATDSNQPQHFGDGTRLSIL.